This is a list of T cell receptor beta chains from one sample in a study of graft-versus-host responses after intestinal transplantation. Here immunoSEQ multiplex PCR was the method, and the copy in TCRdb shows in-frame clones only, minus some. Here the sample spans roughly 69,000 clones, around 90% being singletons. This specimen consisted of bone marrow, obtained approximately 740 days after intestinal transplantation. Source of these receptors: a human patient who received an intestinal transplant, so some T cells may come from the graft donor. CDR3s include the opening cysteine and the closing phenylalanine or tryptophan. Fields, in order: clone size, D gene, V gene, J gene, CDR3 protein, CDR3 DNA. A D gene is named only where the DNA matches it firmly. The size field is filled for only some rows; it gives once, few, many or a size class.

clone size: NA
D gene: NA
V gene: TRBV29-1
J gene: TRBJ2-1
CDR3 protein: CSVPFLNYNEQFF
CDR3 DNA: TGCAGCGTCCCCTTCCTAAACTACAATGAGCAGTTCTTC

clone size: NA
D gene: TRBD2
V gene: TRBV27
J gene: TRBJ2-7
CDR3 protein: CASSYTSGGYEQYF
CDR3 DNA: TGTGCCAGCAGTTATACTAGCGGGGGGTACGAGCAGTACTTC

clone size: NA
D gene: TRBD2
V gene: TRBV7-9
J gene: TRBJ2-5
CDR3 protein: CASRSGGRNFQETQYF
CDR3 DNA: TGTGCCAGCAGATCGGGGGGGCGCAATTTCCAAGAGACCCAGTACTTC

clone size: NA
D gene: TRBD2
V gene: TRBV6-1
J gene: TRBJ2-1
CDR3 protein: CASSEEGRAGPGYNEQFF
CDR3 DNA: TGTGCCAGCAGTGAAGAGGGGAGGGCTGGGCCCGGGTACAATGAGCAGTTCTTC

clone size: NA
D gene: NA
V gene: TRBV5-1
J gene: TRBJ1-6
CDR3 protein: CASSLGGGRTAVRPLHF
CDR3 DNA: TGCGCCAGCAGCTTGGGGGGGGGCCGGACAGCGGTCCGGCCCCTCCACTTT

clone size: NA
D gene: TRBD1
V gene: TRBV27
J gene: TRBJ1-2
CDR3 protein: CASSFRGDYNYGYTF
CDR3 DNA: TGTGCCAGCAGTTTCAGGGGGGACTACAACTATGGCTACACCTTC

clone size: NA
D gene: NA
V gene: TRBV19
J gene: TRBJ2-2
CDR3 protein: CASKGRPATGELFF
CDR3 DNA: TGTGCCAGTAAAGGTCGCCCAGCCACCGGGGAGCTGTTTTTT

clone size: NA
D gene: NA
V gene: TRBV30
J gene: TRBJ1-4
CDR3 protein: CAWSTGGATNEKLFF
CDR3 DNA: TGTGCCTGGAGTACCGGGGGGGCCACTAATGAAAAACTGTTTTTT

clone size: NA
D gene: NA
V gene: TRBV27
J gene: TRBJ2-1
CDR3 protein: CASSFQGSYNEQFF
CDR3 DNA: TGTGCCAGCAGTTTCCAGGGCTCCTACAATGAGCAGTTCTTC

clone size: NA
D gene: TRBD2
V gene: TRBV4-1
J gene: TRBJ2-5
CDR3 protein: CASSQERGGGTQYF
CDR3 DNA: TGCGCCAGCAGCCAGGAGCGGGGGGGCGGGACCCAGTACTTC

clone size: NA
D gene: NA
V gene: TRBV19
J gene: TRBJ2-7
CDR3 protein: CASRGSSYEQYF
CDR3 DNA: TGTGCCAGCCGGGGCTCATCCTACGAGCAGTACTTC

clone size: NA
D gene: NA
V gene: TRBV10-3
J gene: TRBJ2-7
CDR3 protein: CAISEEGYEQYF
CDR3 DNA: TGTGCCATCAGTGAGGAAGGCTACGAGCAGTACTTC

clone size: few
D gene: NA
V gene: TRBV4-1
J gene: TRBJ1-1
CDR3 protein: CASSQEPLMNTEAFF
CDR3 DNA: TGCGCCAGCAGCCAAGAACCCTTAATGAACACTGAAGCTTTCTTT

clone size: NA
D gene: NA
V gene: TRBV2
J gene: TRBJ2-4
CDR3 protein: CASSPGAKNIQYF
CDR3 DNA: TGTGCCAGCAGTCCGGGAGCCAAAAACATTCAGTACTTC

clone size: NA
D gene: TRBD2
V gene: TRBV18
J gene: TRBJ2-7
CDR3 protein: CASSPGRLAGAPVYEQYF
CDR3 DNA: TGTGCCAGCTCACCAGGTAGGCTAGCGGGTGCCCCCGTCTACGAGCAGTACTTC

clone size: NA
D gene: TRBD1
V gene: TRBV5-6
J gene: TRBJ2-7
CDR3 protein: CASGTQGVYYEQYF
CDR3 DNA: TGTGCCAGCGGGACACAGGGGGTTTATTACGAGCAGTACTTC

clone size: once
D gene: NA
V gene: TRBV7-3
J gene: TRBJ2-1
CDR3 protein: CASSGIVGGDEQFF
CDR3 DNA: TGCGCCAGCAGCGGAATAGTCGGCGGCGATGAGCAGTTCTTC

clone size: NA
D gene: NA
V gene: TRBV5-5
J gene: TRBJ2-5
CDR3 protein: CASSTVPVGVEETQYF
CDR3 DNA: TGTGCCAGCAGCACTGTACCGGTGGGGGTCGAAGAGACCCAGTACTTC

clone size: NA
D gene: NA
V gene: TRBV23-1
J gene: TRBJ1-4
CDR3 protein: CASSLPAGGANEKLFF
CDR3 DNA: TGCGCCAGCAGTCTCCCCGCGGGGGGGGCTAATGAAAAACTGTTTTTT

clone size: NA
D gene: NA
V gene: TRBV10-2
J gene: TRBJ1-2
CDR3 protein: CASSERADGYTF
CDR3 DNA: TGCGCCAGCAGTGAAAGGGCCGATGGCTACACCTTC

clone size: NA
D gene: TRBD2
V gene: TRBV10-3
J gene: TRBJ2-7
CDR3 protein: CAISESRGSVAGGLPYEQYF
CDR3 DNA: TGTGCCATCAGTGAGTCCCGCGGGTCGGTAGCGGGAGGGCTGCCGTACGAGCAGTACTTC

clone size: NA
D gene: TRBD2
V gene: TRBV10-2
J gene: TRBJ2-1
CDR3 protein: CASKASGEGNPNEQFF
CDR3 DNA: TGCGCCAGCAAGGCTAGCGGAGAGGGGAATCCGAATGAGCAGTTCTTC

clone size: NA
D gene: NA
V gene: TRBV19
J gene: TRBJ2-3
CDR3 protein: CASSTSHTDTQYF
CDR3 DNA: TGTGCCAGTAGTACATCTCACACAGATACGCAGTATTTT

clone size: NA
D gene: NA
V gene: TRBV14
J gene: TRBJ2-1
CDR3 protein: CASSSPLTPDRQQFF
CDR3 DNA: TGTGCCAGCAGCTCCCCACTAACGCCCGACCGGCAGCAGTTCTTC

clone size: NA
D gene: NA
V gene: TRBV30
J gene: TRBJ1-4
CDR3 protein: CAWSLPGNEKLFF
CDR3 DNA: TGTGCCTGGAGCCTACCGGGGAATGAAAAACTGTTTTTT

clone size: NA
D gene: NA
V gene: TRBV7-3
J gene: TRBJ1-1
CDR3 protein: CASSQTTGNTEAFF
CDR3 DNA: TGTGCCAGCAGCCAGACTACAGGGAACACTGAAGCTTTCTTT

clone size: NA
D gene: NA
V gene: TRBV7-6
J gene: TRBJ1-1
CDR3 protein: CASSSGPNTEAFF
CDR3 DNA: TGTGCCAGCAGCTCCGGGCCGAACACTGAAGCTTTCTTT

clone size: NA
D gene: NA
V gene: TRBV19
J gene: TRBJ1-3
CDR3 protein: CASKVPVSGNTIYF
CDR3 DNA: TGTGCCAGTAAAGTTCCAGTCTCTGGAAACACCATATATTTT

clone size: few
D gene: NA
V gene: TRBV7-9
J gene: TRBJ1-2
CDR3 protein: CASTLGGSYGYTF
CDR3 DNA: TGTGCCAGCACCTTGGGTGGCAGCTATGGCTACACCTTC

clone size: NA
D gene: TRBD1
V gene: TRBV15
J gene: TRBJ1-5
CDR3 protein: CATSRDRGQDQPQHF
CDR3 DNA: TGTGCCACCAGCAGAGATCGGGGACAGGATCAGCCCCAGCATTTT

clone size: NA
D gene: TRBD2
V gene: TRBV2
J gene: TRBJ2-5
CDR3 protein: CASSEGLAGGPETQYF
CDR3 DNA: TGTGCCAGCAGTGAGGGACTAGCGGGGGGGCCGGAGACCCAGTACTTC

clone size: NA
D gene: NA
V gene: TRBV6-6
J gene: TRBJ2-7
CDR3 protein: CASRDRTYEQYF
CDR3 DNA: TGTGCCAGCCGAGACAGGACCTACGAGCAGTACTTC

clone size: NA
D gene: TRBD2
V gene: TRBV7-6
J gene: TRBJ2-5
CDR3 protein: CASSLDASGGARETQYF
CDR3 DNA: TGTGCCAGCAGCTTAGATGCCAGCGGGGGGGCGAGAGAGACCCAGTACTTC

clone size: NA
D gene: TRBD2
V gene: TRBV7-2
J gene: TRBJ2-3
CDR3 protein: CASSLGLAGDTQYF
CDR3 DNA: TGTGCCAGCAGCTTAGGACTAGCAGGAGATACGCAGTATTTT

clone size: NA
D gene: NA
V gene: TRBV5-1
J gene: TRBJ2-2
CDR3 protein: CASSLNREVGELFF
CDR3 DNA: TGCGCCAGCAGCTTGAATCGGGAAGTGGGGGAGCTGTTTTTT

clone size: NA
D gene: NA
V gene: TRBV7-6
J gene: TRBJ1-1
CDR3 protein: CASSLFMNTEAFF
CDR3 DNA: TGTGCCAGCAGCTTATTCATGAACACTGAAGCTTTCTTT

clone size: NA
D gene: TRBD1
V gene: TRBV18
J gene: TRBJ1-3
CDR3 protein: CASSPATGDRSSGNTIYF
CDR3 DNA: TGTGCCAGCTCACCAGCGACAGGGGATCGGTCTTCTGGAAACACCATATATTTT

clone size: NA
D gene: NA
V gene: TRBV7-6
J gene: TRBJ2-7
CDR3 protein: CASSSREAWYEQYF
CDR3 DNA: TGTGCCAGCAGCTCCCGCGAGGCCTGGTACGAGCAGTACTTC

clone size: medium-sized
D gene: TRBD1
V gene: TRBV5-4
J gene: TRBJ1-1
CDR3 protein: CASSDRVNTEAFF
CDR3 DNA: TGTGCCAGCAGCGACAGGGTGAACACTGAAGCTTTCTTT

clone size: NA
D gene: TRBD1
V gene: TRBV6-1
J gene: TRBJ2-7
CDR3 protein: CASSDREEQYF
CDR3 DNA: TGTGCCAGCAGCGACAGGGAGGAGCAGTACTTC

clone size: NA
D gene: NA
V gene: TRBV5-1
J gene: TRBJ1-4
CDR3 protein: CASSWTGTEVNEKLFF
CDR3 DNA: TGCGCCAGCAGCTGGACCGGGACGGAGGTGAATGAAAAACTGTTTTTT

clone size: NA
D gene: TRBD2
V gene: TRBV18
J gene: TRBJ2-1
CDR3 protein: CASSPTSGTSYNEQFF
CDR3 DNA: TGTGCCAGCTCACCCACTAGCGGGACATCCTACAATGAGCAGTTCTTC

clone size: NA
D gene: TRBD1
V gene: TRBV5-4
J gene: TRBJ1-2
CDR3 protein: CASRLGGQDGYTF
CDR3 DNA: TGTGCCAGCAGACTGGGGGGACAGGATGGCTACACCTTC

clone size: few
D gene: NA
V gene: TRBV14
J gene: TRBJ1-6
CDR3 protein: CASSQDLGSRPLHF
CDR3 DNA: TGTGCCAGCAGCCAAGATCTGGGTTCCAGACCCCTCCACTTT

clone size: NA
D gene: TRBD1
V gene: TRBV15
J gene: TRBJ2-4
CDR3 protein: CATSRDKGDRGNIQYF
CDR3 DNA: TGTGCCACCAGCAGAGATAAGGGGGACAGGGGAAACATTCAGTACTTC

clone size: NA
D gene: NA
V gene: TRBV5-5
J gene: TRBJ1-2
CDR3 protein: CASRQPDSPPYGYTF
CDR3 DNA: TGTGCCAGCAGACAACCCGACAGTCCCCCGTATGGCTACACCTTC

clone size: NA
D gene: TRBD1
V gene: TRBV7-6
J gene: TRBJ1-4
CDR3 protein: CASSRLGGATNEKLFF
CDR3 DNA: TGTGCCAGCAGCCGCCTAGGGGGCGCAACTAATGAAAAACTGTTTTTT

clone size: NA
D gene: NA
V gene: TRBV7-2
J gene: TRBJ2-5
CDR3 protein: CASSSSHYKRDQETQYF
CDR3 DNA: TGTGCCAGCAGCTCCTCCCATTACAAGCGGGACCAAGAGACCCAGTACTTC

clone size: NA
D gene: NA
V gene: TRBV30
J gene: TRBJ2-7
CDR3 protein: CAWRDSGNYEQYF
CDR3 DNA: TGTGCCTGGAGGGACAGTGGGAACTACGAGCAGTACTTC